The following is a TCR beta chain sequence with its context. The sample originates from a study of blood T cell repertoires in COVID-19. Study as a whole: Acute-phase and convalescent COVID-19 samples originated in the United States, Italy and Spain.

Participants came from roughly 23 US areas, aged about 18 to 100 years. Germline V gene lookup returns CDR1 SGDLS and CDR2 YYNGEE. This CDR3 has 17 residues. V gave up 3 bases and J gave up 5 bases; unmatched junction bases: 13. Profiling relied on immunoSEQ multiplex PCR, and the TCRdb table lists in-frame clones only, not all of them. The repertoire includes about 270,000 clones, under 95% of them detected once, and around 2.8% sits in the top ten. The chain links TRBV9 to TRBJ2-5; the match to TRBD1 covers 10 bases. The clonotype originates from a man aged 35 to 55 who had been exposed to COVID-19. The sequencing sample was made of PBMCs or T cells enriched from blood (not recorded which). The CDR3 protein is CASSEDGTGVLPETQYF. In DNA, the CDR3 is TGTGCCAGCAGCGAAGATGGGACAGGGGTACTCCCGGAGACCCAGTACTTC.